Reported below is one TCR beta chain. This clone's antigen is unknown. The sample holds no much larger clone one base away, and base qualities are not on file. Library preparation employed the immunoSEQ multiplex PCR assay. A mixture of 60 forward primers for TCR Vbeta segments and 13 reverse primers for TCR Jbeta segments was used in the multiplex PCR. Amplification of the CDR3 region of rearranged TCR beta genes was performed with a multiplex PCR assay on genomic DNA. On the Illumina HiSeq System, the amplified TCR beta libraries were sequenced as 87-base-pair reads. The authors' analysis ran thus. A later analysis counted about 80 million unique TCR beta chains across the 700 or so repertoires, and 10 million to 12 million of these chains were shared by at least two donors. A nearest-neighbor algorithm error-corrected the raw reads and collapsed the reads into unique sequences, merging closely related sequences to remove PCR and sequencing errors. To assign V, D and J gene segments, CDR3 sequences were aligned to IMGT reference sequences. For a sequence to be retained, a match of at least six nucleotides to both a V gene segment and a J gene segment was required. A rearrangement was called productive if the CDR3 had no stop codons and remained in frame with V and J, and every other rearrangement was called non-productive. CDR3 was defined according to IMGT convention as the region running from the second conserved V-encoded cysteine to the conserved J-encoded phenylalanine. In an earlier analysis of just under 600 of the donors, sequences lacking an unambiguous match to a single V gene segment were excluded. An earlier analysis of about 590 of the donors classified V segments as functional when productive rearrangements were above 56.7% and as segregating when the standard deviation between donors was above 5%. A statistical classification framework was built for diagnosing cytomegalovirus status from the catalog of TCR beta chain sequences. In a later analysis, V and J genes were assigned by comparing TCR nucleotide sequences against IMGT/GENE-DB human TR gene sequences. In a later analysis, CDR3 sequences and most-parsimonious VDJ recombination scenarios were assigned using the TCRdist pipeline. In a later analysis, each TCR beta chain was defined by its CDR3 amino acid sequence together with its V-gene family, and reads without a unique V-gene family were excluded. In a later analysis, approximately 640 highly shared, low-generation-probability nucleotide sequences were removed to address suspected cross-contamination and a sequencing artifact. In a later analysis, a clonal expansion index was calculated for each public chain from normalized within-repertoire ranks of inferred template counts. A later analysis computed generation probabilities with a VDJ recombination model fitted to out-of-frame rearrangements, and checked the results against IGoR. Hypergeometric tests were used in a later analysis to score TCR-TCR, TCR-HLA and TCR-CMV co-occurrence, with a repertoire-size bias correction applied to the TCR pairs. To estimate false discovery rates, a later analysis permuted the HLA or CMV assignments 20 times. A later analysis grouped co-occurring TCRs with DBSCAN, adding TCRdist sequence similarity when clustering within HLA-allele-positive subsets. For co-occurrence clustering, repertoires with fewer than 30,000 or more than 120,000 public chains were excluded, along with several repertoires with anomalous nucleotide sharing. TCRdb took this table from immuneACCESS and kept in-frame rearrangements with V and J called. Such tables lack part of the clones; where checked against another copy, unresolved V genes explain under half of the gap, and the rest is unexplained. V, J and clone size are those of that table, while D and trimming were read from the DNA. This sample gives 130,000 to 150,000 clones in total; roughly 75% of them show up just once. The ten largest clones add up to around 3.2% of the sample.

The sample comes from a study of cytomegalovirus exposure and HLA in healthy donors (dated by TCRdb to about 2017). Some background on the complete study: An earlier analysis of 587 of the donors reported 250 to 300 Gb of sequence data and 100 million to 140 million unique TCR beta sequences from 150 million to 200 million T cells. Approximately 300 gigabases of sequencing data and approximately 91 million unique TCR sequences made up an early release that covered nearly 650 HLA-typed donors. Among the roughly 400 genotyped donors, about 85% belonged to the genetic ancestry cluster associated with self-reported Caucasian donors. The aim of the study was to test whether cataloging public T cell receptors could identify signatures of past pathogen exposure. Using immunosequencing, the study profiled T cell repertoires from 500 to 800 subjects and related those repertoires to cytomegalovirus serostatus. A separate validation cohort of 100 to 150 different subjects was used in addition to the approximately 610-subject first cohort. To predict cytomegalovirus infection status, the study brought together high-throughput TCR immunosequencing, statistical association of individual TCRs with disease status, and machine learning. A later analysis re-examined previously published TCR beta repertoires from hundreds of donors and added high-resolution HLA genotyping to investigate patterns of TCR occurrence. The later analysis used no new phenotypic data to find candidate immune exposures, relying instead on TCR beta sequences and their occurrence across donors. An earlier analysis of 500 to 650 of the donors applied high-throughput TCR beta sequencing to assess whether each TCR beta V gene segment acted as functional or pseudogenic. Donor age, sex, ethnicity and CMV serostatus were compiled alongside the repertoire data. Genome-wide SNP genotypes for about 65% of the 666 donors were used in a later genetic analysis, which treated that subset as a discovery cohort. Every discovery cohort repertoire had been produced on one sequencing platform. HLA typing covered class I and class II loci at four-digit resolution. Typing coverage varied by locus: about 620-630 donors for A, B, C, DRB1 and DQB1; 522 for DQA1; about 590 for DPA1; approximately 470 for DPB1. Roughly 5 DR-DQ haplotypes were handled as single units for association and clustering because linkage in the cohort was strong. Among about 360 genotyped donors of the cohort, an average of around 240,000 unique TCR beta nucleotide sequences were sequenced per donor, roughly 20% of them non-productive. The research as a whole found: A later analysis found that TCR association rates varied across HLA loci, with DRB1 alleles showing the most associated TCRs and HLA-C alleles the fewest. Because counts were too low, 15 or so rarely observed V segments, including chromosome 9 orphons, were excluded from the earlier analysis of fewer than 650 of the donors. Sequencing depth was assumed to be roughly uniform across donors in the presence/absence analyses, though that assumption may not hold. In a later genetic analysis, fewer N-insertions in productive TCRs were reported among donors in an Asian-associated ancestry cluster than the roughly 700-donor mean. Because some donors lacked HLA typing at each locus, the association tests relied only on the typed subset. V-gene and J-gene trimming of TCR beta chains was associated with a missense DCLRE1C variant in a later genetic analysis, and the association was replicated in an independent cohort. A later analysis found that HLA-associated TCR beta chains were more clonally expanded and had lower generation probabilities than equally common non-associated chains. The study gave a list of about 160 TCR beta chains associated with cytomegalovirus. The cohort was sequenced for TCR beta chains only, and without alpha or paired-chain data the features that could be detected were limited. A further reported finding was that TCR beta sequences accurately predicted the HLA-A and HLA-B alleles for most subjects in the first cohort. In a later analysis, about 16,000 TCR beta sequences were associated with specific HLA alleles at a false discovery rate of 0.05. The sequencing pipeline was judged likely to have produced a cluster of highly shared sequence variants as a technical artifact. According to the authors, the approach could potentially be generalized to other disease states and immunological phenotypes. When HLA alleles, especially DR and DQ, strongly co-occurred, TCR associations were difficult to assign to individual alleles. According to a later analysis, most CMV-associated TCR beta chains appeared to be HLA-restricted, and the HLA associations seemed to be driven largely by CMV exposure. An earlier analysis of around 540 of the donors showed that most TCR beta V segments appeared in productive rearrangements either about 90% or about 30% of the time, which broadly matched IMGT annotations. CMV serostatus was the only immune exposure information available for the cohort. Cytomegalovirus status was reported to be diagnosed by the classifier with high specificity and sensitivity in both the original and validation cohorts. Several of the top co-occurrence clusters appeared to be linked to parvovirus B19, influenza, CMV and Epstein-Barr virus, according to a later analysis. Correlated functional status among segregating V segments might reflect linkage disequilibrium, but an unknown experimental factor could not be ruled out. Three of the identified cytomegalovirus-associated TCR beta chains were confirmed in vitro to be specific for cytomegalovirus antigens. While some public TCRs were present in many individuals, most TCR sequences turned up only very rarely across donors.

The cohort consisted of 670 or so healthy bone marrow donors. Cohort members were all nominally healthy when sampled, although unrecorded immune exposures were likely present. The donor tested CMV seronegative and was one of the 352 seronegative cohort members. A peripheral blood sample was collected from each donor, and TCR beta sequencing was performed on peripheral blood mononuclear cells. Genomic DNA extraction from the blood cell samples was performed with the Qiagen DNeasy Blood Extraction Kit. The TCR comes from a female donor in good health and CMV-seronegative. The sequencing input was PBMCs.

The DNA reads as follows: TGTGCCATCAGGGGGGGGGTTGAGGATACGCAGTATTTT. It encodes CAIRGGVEDTQYF. The rearranged segments are TRBV10-3 and TRBJ2-3, and TRBD2 matches 7 of the central bases. The CDR3 runs 13 amino acids, cysteine and phenylalanine included. Of the read, only the CDR3 DNA is kept; its 39 bases are in frame from base 1. V trim: 6 bases; J trim: 6 bases; unmatched bases: 6. The germline V gene specifies ENHRY as CDR1 and SYGVKD as CDR2.